The rows below give T cell receptor beta chains drawn from one sample of a study of shared clonotypes between healthy human individuals. Assay: immunoSEQ multiplex PCR; the TCRdb copy retains only in-frame clones and omits some. The sample lists millions of clones, 85% to 95% occurring once. The sample comprised naive CD4+ T cells from PBMCs. Source of these receptors: a man between 18 and 29 years old in good health. Some clones in this sample may be carry-over from other donors' samples. Each CDR3 is given with its conserved first and last residue. A D gene is named only where the DNA matches it firmly. Clone size is given for some rows only: seen once, a few or many times, or a class if the clone is expanded.

V gene,J gene,clone size,D gene,CDR3 protein,CDR3 DNA
TRBV5-1,TRBJ1-4,-,-,CASSLEIGGEKLFF,TGCGCCAGCAGCTTGGAAATAGGTGGGGAAAAACTGTTTTTT
TRBV6-1,TRBJ2-2,few,-,CASSARGGAGELFF,TGTGCCAGCAGTGCACGGGGTGGGGCCGGGGAGCTGTTTTTT
TRBV6-4,TRBJ2-2,-,TRBD2,CASSDSPAGGPGELFF,TGTGCCAGCAGTGACTCCCCAGCGGGAGGGCCCGGGGAGCTGTTTTTT
TRBV6-6,TRBJ2-1,-,-,CASTEPGHGLDEQFF,TGTGCCAGCACCGAGCCGGGACATGGACTAGATGAGCAGTTCTTC
TRBV28,TRBJ2-1,-,-,CASSLPLGAYNEQFF,TGTGCCAGCAGCCTCCCTCTGGGGGCATACAATGAGCAGTTCTTC
TRBV5-1,TRBJ2-7,-,TRBD1,CASSPGQGARWYEQYF,TGCGCCAGCAGCCCGGGACAGGGGGCGCGGTGGTACGAGCAGTACTTC
TRBV10-3,TRBJ2-1,-,-,CAISESETLQRYEQFF,TGTGCCATCAGTGAGTCCGAGACCCTCCAGAGGTATGAGCAGTTCTTC
TRBV9,TRBJ2-2,-,-,CASSVGPGGGTGELFF,TGTGCCAGCAGCGTAGGGCCAGGGGGAGGGACCGGGGAGCTGTTTTTT
TRBV5-5,TRBJ1-1,-,TRBD1,CASSLRTGQNTEAFF,TGTGCCAGCAGCTTGAGGACAGGGCAGAACACTGAAGCTTTCTTT
TRBV28,TRBJ2-1,-,TRBD1,CASSFRGQGYNEQFF,TGTGCCAGCAGTTTCCGTGGACAGGGCTACAATGAGCAGTTCTTC
TRBV27,TRBJ2-1,-,-,CASSSLYNEQFF,TGTGCCAGCAGTTCCCTGTACAATGAGCAGTTCTTC
TRBV28,TRBJ2-1,-,TRBD2,CASSTRLAGGPVPYNEQFF,TGTGCCAGCAGCACCCGACTAGCGGGAGGGCCAGTTCCCTACAATGAGCAGTTCTTC
TRBV2,TRBJ2-1,-,-,CASSQWDEQFF,TGTGCCAGCTCCCAGTGGGACGAGCAGTTCTTC
TRBV5-1,TRBJ2-1,-,-,CASSLEVFGYNEQFF,TGCGCCAGCAGCTTGGAGGTTTTCGGCTACAATGAGCAGTTCTTC
TRBV5-1,TRBJ2-2,-,TRBD2,CASSLRGVASTGELFF,TGCGCCAGCAGCTTGCGGGGGGTGGCGAGCACCGGGGAGCTGTTTTTT
TRBV19,TRBJ2-5,-,-,CASSAQIIWTQYF,TGTGCCAGTAGTGCCCAGATTATTTGGACCCAGTACTTC
TRBV7-9,TRBJ1-2,-,-,CASSLVEDYGYTF,TGTGCCAGCAGCTTAGTCGAGGACTATGGCTACACCTTC
TRBV7-2,TRBJ2-1,-,TRBD2,CASSLDTSGYYNEQFF,TGTGCCAGCAGCTTAGACACTAGCGGGTACTACAATGAGCAGTTCTTC
TRBV5-1,TRBJ2-1,-,TRBD2,CASSGGLAGGPLHNEQFF,TGCGCCAGCAGCGGCGGACTAGCGGGAGGCCCTCTTCACAATGAGCAGTTCTTC
TRBV7-3,TRBJ2-1,-,-,CASSTGTLYYNEQFF,TGTGCCAGCAGCACCGGGACACTTTACTACAATGAGCAGTTCTTC
TRBV28,TRBJ1-4,-,-,CASSGGGREKLFF,TGTGCCAGCAGTGGGGGCGGGAGGGAAAAACTGTTTTTT
TRBV7-9,TRBJ2-7,once,-,CASSLARISYEQYF,TGTGCCAGCAGCTTAGCACGCATCTCCTACGAGCAGTACTTC
TRBV7-2,TRBJ1-3,-,-,CASSLRGVGNTIYF,TGTGCCAGCAGCTTAAGAGGAGTTGGAAACACCATATATTTT
TRBV9,TRBJ2-6,-,TRBD1,CASSVTGTGPSGANVLTF,TGTGCCAGCAGCGTAACCGGGACAGGGCCCTCTGGGGCCAACGTCCTGACTTTC
TRBV7-2,TRBJ1-3,-,-,CASSGGRPSGNTIYF,TGTGCCAGCAGCGGTGGACGACCCTCTGGAAACACCATATATTTT
TRBV7-2,TRBJ1-1,-,-,CASSPLGGENTEAFF,TGTGCCAGCAGCCCTCTGGGGGGGGAGAACACTGAAGCTTTCTTT
TRBV28,TRBJ2-2,-,TRBD1,CASSLIRQGAGGELFF,TGTGCCAGCAGCCTGATACGACAGGGGGCGGGCGGGGAGCTGTTTTTT
TRBV5-6,TRBJ1-2,-,-,CASRQRGRQHILTNYGYTF,TGTGCCAGCAGGCAGAGGGGTAGGCAGCACATCTTGACTAACTATGGCTACACCTTC
TRBV6-5,TRBJ1-3,-,-,CASSYGGSGNTIYF,TGTGCCAGCAGTTACGGAGGCTCTGGAAACACCATATATTTT
TRBV4-1,TRBJ1-3,-,-,CASSQPGQRSGNTIYF,TGCGCCAGCAGCCAACCGGGACAACGCTCTGGAAACACCATATATTTT
TRBV20-1,TRBJ2-7,-,-,CSGLGSYEQYF,TGCAGTGGGCTGGGATCCTACGAGCAGTACTTC
TRBV4-1,TRBJ2-3,-,TRBD1,CASSQGRGYDTQYF,TGCGCCAGCAGCCAGGGCAGGGGGTATGATACGCAGTATTTT
TRBV7-9,TRBJ2-7,-,-,CASSLFYGPGYEQYF,TGTGCCAGCAGCTTATTTTACGGGCCGGGGTACGAGCAGTACTTC
TRBV18,TRBJ1-4,-,TRBD1,CASSLFDRGTNEKLFF,TGTGCCAGCTCACTGTTCGACAGGGGCACTAATGAAAAACTGTTTTTT
TRBV7-8,TRBJ2-2,-,TRBD1,CASSPTGTGYTGELFF,TGTGCCAGCAGCCCCACCGGGACAGGATACACCGGGGAGCTGTTTTTT
TRBV11-2,TRBJ1-5,-,-,CASSLEPGQPQHF,TGTGCCAGCAGCTTAGAACCGGGCCAGCCCCAGCATTTT
TRBV30,TRBJ2-7,once,-,CAWSPRGYEQYF,TGTGCCTGGAGTCCCAGGGGTTACGAGCAGTACTTC
TRBV5-4,TRBJ2-3,-,TRBD2,CASSRRLAGGTTDTQYF,TGTGCCAGCAGCCGCAGACTAGCGGGAGGAACCACAGATACGCAGTATTTT
TRBV18,TRBJ1-1,-,TRBD1,CASSPRTGMNTEAFF,TGTGCCAGCTCACCCAGGACAGGCATGAACACTGAAGCTTTCTTT
TRBV7-9,TRBJ2-5,-,-,CASRSLQETQYF,TGTGCCAGCAGGTCCCTACAAGAGACCCAGTACTTC
TRBV28,TRBJ1-5,-,-,CASSLYLNNQPQHF,TGTGCCAGCAGTTTATACCTGAACAATCAGCCCCAGCATTTT
TRBV9,TRBJ2-5,-,-,CASSVDLQTQETQYF,TGTGCCAGCAGCGTAGATTTGCAAACCCAAGAGACCCAGTACTTC
TRBV4-1,TRBJ2-3,-,TRBD2,CASSQKDGGRGGHTDTQYF,TGCGCCAGCAGCCAAAAAGATGGGGGACGGGGGGGACACACAGATACGCAGTATTTT
TRBV7-8,TRBJ2-3,once,-,CASSLKGSTDTQYF,TGTGCCAGCAGCTTAAAGGGTAGCACAGATACGCAGTATTTT
TRBV18,TRBJ2-7,-,TRBD1,CASSPPQGASYEQYF,TGTGCCAGCTCACCACCGCAGGGGGCTTCTTACGAGCAGTACTTC
TRBV29-1,TRBJ1-1,-,-,CSAGGGSTEAFF,TGCAGCGCGGGCGGGGGCAGCACTGAAGCTTTCTTT
TRBV28,TRBJ2-1,-,TRBD2,CASSSPTSASSYNEQFF,TGTGCCAGCAGTTCCCCCACTAGCGCGAGCTCCTACAATGAGCAGTTCTTC
TRBV5-1,TRBJ1-4,-,-,CASSSDGVGGKLFF,TGCGCCAGCAGCTCTGACGGGGTCGGGGGAAAACTGTTTTTT
TRBV19,TRBJ1-1,-,-,CASSIVLGNTEAFF,TGTGCCAGTAGTATAGTTCTCGGGAACACTGAAGCTTTCTTT
TRBV6-1,TRBJ2-2,-,TRBD1,CASRGDRAPVGELFF,TGTGCCAGCAGGGGAGACAGGGCGCCCGTTGGGGAGCTGTTTTTT
TRBV7-9,TRBJ1-2,-,-,CASSLAGRDGYTF,TGTGCCAGCAGCTTAGCGGGGAGGGATGGCTACACCTTC
TRBV5-1,TRBJ1-1,-,TRBD1,CASSQQGAWTEAFF,TGCGCCAGCAGCCAACAGGGGGCGTGGACTGAAGCTTTCTTT
TRBV19,TRBJ1-1,-,-,CASSPKLPQSRAFF,TGTGCCAGTAGTCCCAAGTTACCACAATCACGGGCTTTCTTT
TRBV28,TRBJ2-3,-,TRBD1,CASTSGGTGRHTQYF,TGTGCCAGCACCTCTGGGGGGACAGGGCGCCATACGCAGTATTTT
TRBV2,TRBJ1-1,-,TRBD1,CASSLDRADEAFF,TGTGCCAGCAGCCTCGACAGGGCGGATGAAGCTTTCTTT
TRBV19,TRBJ2-2,-,TRBD2,CASSSGLAGRGELFF,TGTGCCAGTAGTTCGGGACTAGCGGGAAGGGGGGAGCTGTTTTTT
TRBV10-3,TRBJ1-5,-,TRBD1,CATRQGGQPQHF,TGTGCCACCCGACAGGGAGGTCAGCCCCAGCATTTT
TRBV15,TRBJ2-1,-,TRBD1,CATSRGRQGAYNEQFF,TGTGCCACCAGCAGAGGAAGACAGGGGGCTTACAATGAGCAGTTCTTC
TRBV27,TRBJ2-5,-,-,CASSFRTSRTQYF,TGTGCCAGCAGCTTTAGGACGTCAAGGACCCAGTACTTC
TRBV7-2,TRBJ1-5,-,-,CASSLGRSYQPQHF,TGTGCCAGCAGCTTAGGACGGAGCTATCAGCCCCAGCATTTT